Sequencing of this T cell receptor (beta chain) was carried out in a study of cytomegalovirus exposure and HLA in healthy donors. Overall study findings and caveats: Later analysis showed most CMV-associated TCR beta chains appearing HLA-restricted. Clonal expansion, a later analysis showed, was greater in HLA-associated TCR beta chains than in equally common others.

PCR involved 60 Vbeta and 13 Jbeta primers. Measured with immunoSEQ multiplex PCR; TCRdb has only the in-frame clones, and not every one. The sample records under 200,000 clones, over 60% being singletons. Germline CDR1 and CDR2: SEHNR and FQNEAQ (reference sequence). The CDR3 is 15 amino acids. A word on this clone: Its antigen is not identified. At one boundary the junction diverges from the germline segment, which might be a read error.

Specimen: PBMCs. This sequence joins TRBV7-9 and TRBJ2-4; 9 bases map to TRBD2. This TCR came from a female donor in good health and CMV-seronegative. The CDR3 reads CASSSLAGAKNSQYF. CDR3 DNA sequence: TGTGCCAGCAGCTCCTTAGCGGGAGCCAAAAACAGTCAGTACTTC.